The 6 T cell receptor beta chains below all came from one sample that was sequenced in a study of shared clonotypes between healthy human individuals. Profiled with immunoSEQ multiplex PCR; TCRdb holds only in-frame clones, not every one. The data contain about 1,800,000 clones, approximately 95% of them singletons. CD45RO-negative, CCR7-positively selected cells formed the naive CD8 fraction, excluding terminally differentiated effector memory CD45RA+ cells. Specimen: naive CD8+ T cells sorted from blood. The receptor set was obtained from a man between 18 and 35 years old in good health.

As DNA, the CDR3 is TGTGCCAGCGGGGACTTCTACAATGAGCAGTTCTTC. Amino acids: CASGDFYNEQFF. The J gene is TRBJ2-1, the V gene TRBV27; D possibly corresponds to TRBD2 (6 bases). The CDR3 has 12 residues. Germline CDR1 MNHEY, CDR2 SMNVEV (reference sequence). Trimming pared 8 bases from V and 3 bases from J, leaving 8 bases between.

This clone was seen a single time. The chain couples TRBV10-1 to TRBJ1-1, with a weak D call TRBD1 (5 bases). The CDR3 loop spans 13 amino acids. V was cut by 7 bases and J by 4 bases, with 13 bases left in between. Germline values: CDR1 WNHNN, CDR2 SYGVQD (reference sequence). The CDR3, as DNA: TGCGCCAGCACCCCGGGGCTCGGCACTGAAGCTTTCTTT. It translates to CASTPGLGTEAFF.

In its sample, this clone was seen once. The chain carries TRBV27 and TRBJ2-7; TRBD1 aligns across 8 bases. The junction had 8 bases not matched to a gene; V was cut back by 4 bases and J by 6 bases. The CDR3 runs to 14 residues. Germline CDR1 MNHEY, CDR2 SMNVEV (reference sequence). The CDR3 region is CASSSSGQASEQYF. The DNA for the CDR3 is TGTGCCAGCAGTTCATCGGGACAGGCGAGCGAGCAGTACTTC.

The CDR3 protein is CASSLFAGVDEQYF. The CDR3 nucleotides are TGTGCCAGCAGTTTGTTCGCGGGAGTAGATGAGCAGTACTTC. The V gene is TRBV27, the J gene TRBJ2-7, with 7 bases matching TRBD2. The CDR3 runs 14 residues. CDR1 MNHEY and CDR2 SMNVEV come from the germline V gene (reference sequence). V lost 3 bases, J lost 7 bases, and 9 bases stayed unmatched.

The CDR3 spells CASSLWEQANYGYTF. The DNA for the CDR3 is TGTGCCAGCAGCTTATGGGAACAAGCTAACTATGGCTACACCTTC. The chain recombines TRBV7-2 with TRBJ1-2; D gene ambiguous. V was clipped by 2 bases and J by 0 bases, with 10 bases between them. Per the germline V gene, CDR1 is SGHTA and CDR2 is FQGNSA. CDR3 length equals 15 residues.

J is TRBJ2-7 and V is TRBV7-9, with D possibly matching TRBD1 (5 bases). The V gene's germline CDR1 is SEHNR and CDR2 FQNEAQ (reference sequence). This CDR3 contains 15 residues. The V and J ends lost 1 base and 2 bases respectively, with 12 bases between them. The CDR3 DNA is TGTGCCAGCAGCTTAGTGGAGACAGATCCCTACGAGCAGTACTTC. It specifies CASSLVETDPYEQYF.